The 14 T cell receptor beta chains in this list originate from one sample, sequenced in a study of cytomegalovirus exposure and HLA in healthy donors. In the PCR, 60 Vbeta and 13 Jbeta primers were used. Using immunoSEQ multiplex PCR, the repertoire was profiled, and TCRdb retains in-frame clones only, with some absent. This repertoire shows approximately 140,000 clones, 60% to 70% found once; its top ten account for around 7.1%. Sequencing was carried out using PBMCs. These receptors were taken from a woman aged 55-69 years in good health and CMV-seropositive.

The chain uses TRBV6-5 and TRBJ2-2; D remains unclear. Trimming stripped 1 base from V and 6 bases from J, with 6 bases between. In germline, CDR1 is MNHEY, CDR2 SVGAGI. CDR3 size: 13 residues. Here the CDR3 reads CASSYFLSGELFF. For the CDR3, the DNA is TGTGCCAGCAGTTACTTCCTCTCCGGGGAGCTGTTTTTT.

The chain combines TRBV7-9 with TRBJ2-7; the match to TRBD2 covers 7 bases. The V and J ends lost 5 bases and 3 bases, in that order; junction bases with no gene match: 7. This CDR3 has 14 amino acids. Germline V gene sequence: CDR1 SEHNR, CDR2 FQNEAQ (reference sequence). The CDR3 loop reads CASSRTRESYEQYF. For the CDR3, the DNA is TGTGCCAGCAGCCGGACTAGGGAGAGCTACGAGCAGTACTTC.

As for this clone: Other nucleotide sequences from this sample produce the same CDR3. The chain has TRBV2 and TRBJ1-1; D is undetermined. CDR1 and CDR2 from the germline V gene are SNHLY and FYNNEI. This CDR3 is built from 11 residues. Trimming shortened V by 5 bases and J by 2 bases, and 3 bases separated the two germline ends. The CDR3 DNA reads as TGTGCCAGCAGTTTAAACACTGAAGCTTTCTTT. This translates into CASSLNTEAFF.

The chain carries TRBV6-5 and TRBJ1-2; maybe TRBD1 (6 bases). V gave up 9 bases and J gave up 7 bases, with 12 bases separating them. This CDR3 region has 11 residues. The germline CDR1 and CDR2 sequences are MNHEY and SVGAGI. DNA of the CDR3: TGTGCCAGTGGACAGTGGTCTGGCTACACCTTC. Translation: CASGQWSGYTF.

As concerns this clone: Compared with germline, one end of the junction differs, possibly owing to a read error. CDR3 amino acids: CSSSSMSYEQYF. The CDR3 DNA is TGTTCCAGCAGCTCAATGTCCTACGAGCAGTACTTC. This chain joins TRBV7-9 and TRBJ2-7; D is unclear. CDR3 length: 12 residues. CDR1 is SEHNR, CDR2 FQNEAQ, per germline (reference sequence).

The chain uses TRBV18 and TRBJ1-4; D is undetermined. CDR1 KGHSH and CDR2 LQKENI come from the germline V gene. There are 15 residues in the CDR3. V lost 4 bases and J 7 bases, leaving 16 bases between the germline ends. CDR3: CASSRDISGGEKLFF. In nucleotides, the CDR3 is TGTGCCAGCTCACGGGATATTTCAGGAGGTGAAAAACTGTTTTTT.

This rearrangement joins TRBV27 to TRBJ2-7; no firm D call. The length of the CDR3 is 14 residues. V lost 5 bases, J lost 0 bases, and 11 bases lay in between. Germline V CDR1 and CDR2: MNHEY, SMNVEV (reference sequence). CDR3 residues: CASSLDRSSYEQYF. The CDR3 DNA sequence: TGTGCCAGCAGTCTCGATAGGAGCTCCTACGAGCAGTACTTC.

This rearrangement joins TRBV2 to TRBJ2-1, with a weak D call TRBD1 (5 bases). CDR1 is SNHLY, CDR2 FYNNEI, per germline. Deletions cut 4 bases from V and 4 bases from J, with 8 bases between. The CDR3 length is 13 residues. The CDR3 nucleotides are TGTGCCAGCAGTGTACAGGATTACAATGAGCAGTTCTTC. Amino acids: CASSVQDYNEQFF.

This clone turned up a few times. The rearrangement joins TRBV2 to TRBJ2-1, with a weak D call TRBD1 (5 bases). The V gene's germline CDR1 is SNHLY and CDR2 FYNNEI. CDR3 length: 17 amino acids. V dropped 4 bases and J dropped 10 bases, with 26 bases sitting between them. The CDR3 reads CASSGGPILLLPKEQFF. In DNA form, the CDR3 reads TGTGCCAGCAGTGGGGGCCCTATTTTACTCCTTCCAAAGGAGCAGTTCTTC.

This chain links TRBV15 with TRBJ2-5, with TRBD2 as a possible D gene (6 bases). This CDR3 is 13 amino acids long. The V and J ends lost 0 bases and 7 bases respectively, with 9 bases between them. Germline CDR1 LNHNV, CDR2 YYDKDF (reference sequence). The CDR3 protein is CATSRDIGGTQYF. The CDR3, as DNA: TGTGCCACCAGCAGAGACATCGGGGGGACCCAGTACTTC.

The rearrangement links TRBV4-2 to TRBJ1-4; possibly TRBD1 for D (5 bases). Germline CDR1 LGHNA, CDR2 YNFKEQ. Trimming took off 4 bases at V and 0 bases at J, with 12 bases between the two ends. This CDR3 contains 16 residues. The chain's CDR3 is CASSPVKGTTNEKLFF. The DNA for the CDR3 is TGTGCCAGCAGCCCTGTTAAGGGGACAACTAATGAAAAACTGTTTTTT.

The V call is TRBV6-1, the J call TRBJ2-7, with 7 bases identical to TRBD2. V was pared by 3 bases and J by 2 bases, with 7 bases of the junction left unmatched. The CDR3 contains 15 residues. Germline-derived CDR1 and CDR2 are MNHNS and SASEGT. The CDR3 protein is CASSEISGLAYEQYF. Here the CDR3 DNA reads TGTGCCAGCAGTGAGATTAGCGGGTTAGCCTACGAGCAGTACTTC.

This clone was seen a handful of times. In DNA, the CDR3 is TGTGCCAGCAGCCCTGGACAGGGTGAATTCTTTAGGTACGAGCAGTACTTC. It encodes CASSPGQGEFFRYEQYF. The V gene is TRBV5-4, the J gene TRBJ2-7, with TRBD1 matching over 8 bases. CDR1 and CDR2 (germline): SGHNT, YYREEE (reference sequence). The junction had 16 bases not matched to a gene; V was cut back by 4 bases and J by 4 bases. This CDR3 spans 17 amino acids. The full variable domain, its missing parts supplied by reference TRBV5-4 and TRBJ2-7, is ETGVTQSPTHLIKTRGQQVTLRCSSQSGHNTVSWYQQALGQGPQFIFQYYREEENGRGNFPPRFSGLQFPNYSSELNVNALELDDSALYLCASSPGQGEFFRYEQYFGPGTRLTVT.

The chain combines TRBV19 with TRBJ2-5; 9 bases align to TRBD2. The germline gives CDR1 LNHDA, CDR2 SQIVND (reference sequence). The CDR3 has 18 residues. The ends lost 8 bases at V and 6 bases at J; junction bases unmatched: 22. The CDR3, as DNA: TGTGCCAGTTCGGATCTGCCGGCGGGAGGGCCGGTGGGTCAGACCCAGTACTTC. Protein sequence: CASSDLPAGGPVGQTQYF.